This TCR beta chain stems from a study of PD-1 blockade in classical Hodgkin lymphoma. Findings and caveats of the study: CD4+ TCR diversity climbed significantly by C4D1, unlike CD8+ TCR diversity.

Comments on this clone: The antigen is undetermined.

Assay used: immunoSEQ multiplex PCR; TCRdb lists only in-frame clones, some missing. The sample carries about 21,000 clones, roughly 85% recorded once. Trimming removed 2 bases from V and 1 base from J; junction bases left unmatched: 10. The length of the CDR3 is 18 residues. The germline V gene has CDR1 SGHVS and CDR2 FQNEAQ. Time point of the sample: cycle 4 day 1 (C4D1), after 6 weeks of nivolumab. Every patient relapsed after autologous stem cell transplantation, and brentuximab vedotin exposure varied. Sequencing was performed on peripheral blood mononuclear cells (PBMCs), taken before the fourth cycle of nivolumab. The receptor's source is a human donor with classical Hodgkin lymphoma. The gene calls are TRBV7-8 and TRBJ2-4; 8 bases line up with TRBD1. Here the CDR3 reads CASSLWDRLIDAKNIQYF. The DNA for the CDR3 is TGTGCCAGCAGCTTATGGGACAGGCTGATCGACGCCAAAAACATTCAGTACTTC.